This T cell receptor beta chain was recovered during a study of low-dose radiotherapy and immunotherapy resistance in tumors. At the level of the study: Per fraction, Cohort 2 was given 1 Gy every two weeks, accumulating a total of 13 Gy over 26 weeks.

This CDR3 spans 15 amino acids. Germline loops: CDR1 LGHDT, CDR2 YNNKEL (reference sequence). The V end lost 4 bases, the J end lost 5 bases, and 16 bases lay between the germline ends. The TCRs were subjected to amplification over 20 PCR cycles employing a constant-region primer in conjunction with a V-primer adapter. TCRdb independently ran MiXCR on the reads; one entry per CDR3 protein. This sample has some 53,000 distinct CDR3 sequences; roughly a third occur once, and the top ten carry 8.2%. Time point denoted: after trial treatment. This sample's treatment: LDRT plus nivolumab, ipilimumab, low-dose cyclophosphamide and aspirin (RACIN trial). The table lists this clonotype with many counts.

The origin of this receptor is a male donor with rectosigmoid adenocarcinoma. The chain couples TRBV3-1 to TRBJ2-3; perhaps TRBD1 as D (7 bases). The sample in question was PBMCs, obtained after low-dose radiotherapy plus immunotherapy. The CDR3 spells CASSPRRGPEDTQYF. In DNA form, the CDR3 reads TGTGCCAGCAGCCCAAGGAGGGGGCCTGAAGATACGCAGTATTTT.